This T cell receptor beta chain emerged from a study of blood T cell repertoires in COVID-19. Study background: COVID-19 samples, acute and convalescent, were from the United States, Italy and Spain.

The germline V gene encodes CDR1 LNHDA and CDR2 SQIVND (reference sequence). Trimming removed 5 bases from V and 3 bases from J; junction bases left unmatched: 7. CDR3 length equals 16 residues. Sequencing was performed with immunoSEQ multiplex PCR; in TCRdb, only in-frame clones are kept and a portion is missing. The data show under 150,000 clones, approximately 73% seen once. The chain carries TRBV19 and TRBJ1-5, with 10 bases that match TRBD1. Source material: peripheral blood. The clonotype originates from a man aged 55 to 70 with acute or convalescent COVID-19. DNA for the CDR3: TGTGCCAGTAGTCCGAGACAGGGGGCATACAATCAGCCCCAGCATTTT. Translating it yields CASSPRQGAYNQPQHF.